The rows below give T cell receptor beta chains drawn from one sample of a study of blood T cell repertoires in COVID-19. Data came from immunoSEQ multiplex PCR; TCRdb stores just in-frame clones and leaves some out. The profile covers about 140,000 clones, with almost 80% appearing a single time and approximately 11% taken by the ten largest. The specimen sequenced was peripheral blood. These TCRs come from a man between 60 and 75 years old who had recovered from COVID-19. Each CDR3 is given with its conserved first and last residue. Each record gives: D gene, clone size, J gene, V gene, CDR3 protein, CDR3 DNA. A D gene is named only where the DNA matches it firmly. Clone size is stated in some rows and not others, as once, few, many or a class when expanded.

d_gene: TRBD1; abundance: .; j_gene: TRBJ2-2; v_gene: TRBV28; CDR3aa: CASSLIGTGNVGELFF; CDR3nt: TGTGCCAGCAGTTTAATCGGGACAGGAAATGTCGGGGAGCTGTTTTTT
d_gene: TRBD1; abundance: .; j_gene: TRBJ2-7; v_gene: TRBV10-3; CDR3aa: CAISESGQGSYEQYF; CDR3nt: TGTGCCATCAGTGAGTCGGGACAGGGCTCCTACGAGCAGTACTTC
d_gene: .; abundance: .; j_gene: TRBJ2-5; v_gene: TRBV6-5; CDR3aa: CASSNSGHPQETQYF; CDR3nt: TGTGCCAGCAGTAACTCGGGACACCCTCAAGAGACCCAGTACTTC
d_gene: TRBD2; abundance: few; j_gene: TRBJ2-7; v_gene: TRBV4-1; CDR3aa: CASSLREAFSYEQYF; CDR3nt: TGCGCCAGCAGCCTCCGGGAGGCATTCTCCTACGAGCAGTACTTC
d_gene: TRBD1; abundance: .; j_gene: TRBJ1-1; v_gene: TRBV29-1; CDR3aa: CSVAGTVHTEAFF; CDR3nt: TGCAGCGTTGCCGGGACAGTTCACACTGAAGCTTTCTTT
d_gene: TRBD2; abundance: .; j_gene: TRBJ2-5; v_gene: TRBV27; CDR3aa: CASSLRAGEETQYF; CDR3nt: TGTGCCAGCAGTTTAAGGGCGGGAGAAGAGACCCAGTACTTC
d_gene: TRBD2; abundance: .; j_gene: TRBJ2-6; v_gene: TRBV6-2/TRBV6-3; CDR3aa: CASSYWGGTGANVLTF; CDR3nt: TGTGCCAGCAGCTACTGGGGGGGTACTGGGGCCAACGTCCTGACTTTC
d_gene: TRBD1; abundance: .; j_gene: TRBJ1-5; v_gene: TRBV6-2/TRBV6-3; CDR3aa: CASSFGQVYYSNQPQHF; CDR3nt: TGTGCCAGCAGTTTCGGACAGGTTTATTATAGCAATCAGCCCCAGCATTTT
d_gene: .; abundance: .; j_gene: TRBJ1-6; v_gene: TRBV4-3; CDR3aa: CASSQEVNANSPLHF; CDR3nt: TGCGCCAGCAGCCAGGAGGTGAACGCCAATTCACCCCTCCACTTT
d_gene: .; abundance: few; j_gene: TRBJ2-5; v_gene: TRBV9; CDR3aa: CASSVAGDFQETQYF; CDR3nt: TGTGCCAGCAGCGTAGCGGGGGATTTTCAAGAGACCCAGTACTTC
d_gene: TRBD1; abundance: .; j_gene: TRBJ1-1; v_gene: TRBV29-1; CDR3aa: CSVDGTGGTEAFF; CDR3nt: TGCAGCGTTGACGGGACAGGGGGAACTGAAGCTTTCTTT
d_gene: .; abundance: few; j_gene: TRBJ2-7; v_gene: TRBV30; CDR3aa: CAWSVSAGDLYEQYF; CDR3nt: TGTGCCTGGAGTGTATCGGCAGGGGATCTCTACGAGCAGTACTTC
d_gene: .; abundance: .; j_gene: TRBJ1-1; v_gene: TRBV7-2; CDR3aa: CASSTGVANTEAFF; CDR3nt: TGTGCCAGCAGCACGGGGGTAGCGAACACTGAAGCTTTCTTT
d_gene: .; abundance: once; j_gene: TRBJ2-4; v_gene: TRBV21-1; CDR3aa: CASRFRDRDAPDNIQYF; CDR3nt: TGTGCCAGCAGATTCCGGGACAGGGACGCGCCGGATAACATTCAGTACTTC
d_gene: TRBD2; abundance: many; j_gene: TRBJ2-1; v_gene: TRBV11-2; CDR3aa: CASSWRGAGGQQFF; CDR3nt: TGTGCCAGCAGCTGGCGGGGGGCGGGGGGCCAGCAGTTCTTC
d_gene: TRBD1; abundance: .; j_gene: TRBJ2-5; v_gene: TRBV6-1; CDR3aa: CASSAALTGMDQETQYF; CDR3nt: TGTGCCAGCAGTGCCGCCTTGACAGGGATGGACCAAGAGACCCAGTACTTC
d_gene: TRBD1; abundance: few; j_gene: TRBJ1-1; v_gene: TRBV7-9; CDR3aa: CASSIRGGNTEAFF; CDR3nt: TGTGCCAGCTCTATCCGAGGGGGCAACACTGAAGCTTTCTTT
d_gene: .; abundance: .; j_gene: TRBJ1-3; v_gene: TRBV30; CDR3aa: CAWSVEEGNTIYF; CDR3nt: TGTGCCTGGAGTGTTGAAGAGGGAAACACCATATATTTT
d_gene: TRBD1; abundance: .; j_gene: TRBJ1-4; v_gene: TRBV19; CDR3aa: CAISPGQGDRKLFF; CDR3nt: TGTGCCATCAGCCCGGGACAGGGGGATCGAAAACTGTTTTTT
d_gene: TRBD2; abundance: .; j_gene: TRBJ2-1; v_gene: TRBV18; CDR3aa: CASSPGLAGEDEQFF; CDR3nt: TGTGCCAGCTCACCCGGACTAGCGGGAGAGGATGAGCAGTTCTTC
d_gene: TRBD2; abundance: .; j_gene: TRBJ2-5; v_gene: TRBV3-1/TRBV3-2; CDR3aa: CASQPGTSGLETQYF; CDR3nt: TGTGCCAGCCAGCCCGGGACTAGCGGGCTGGAGACCCAGTACTTC
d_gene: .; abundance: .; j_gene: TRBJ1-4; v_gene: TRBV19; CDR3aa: CASSRGQTNEKLFF; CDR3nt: TGTGCCAGTAGTAGAGGACAGACCAACGAAAAACTGTTTTTT
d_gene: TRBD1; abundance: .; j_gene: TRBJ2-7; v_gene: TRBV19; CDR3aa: CASSRQGGSYEQYF; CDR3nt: TGTGCCAGTAGTCGACAGGGGGGATCCTACGAGCAGTACTTC
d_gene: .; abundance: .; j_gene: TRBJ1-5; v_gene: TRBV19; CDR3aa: CASSIEGRGGRQPQHF; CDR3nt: TGTGCCAGTAGTATAGAGGGAAGGGGAGGGCGTCAGCCCCAGCATTTT
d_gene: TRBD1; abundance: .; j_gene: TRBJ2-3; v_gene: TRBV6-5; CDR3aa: CASSYRGQGVDTQYF; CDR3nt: TGTGCCAGCAGTTACAGAGGACAGGGCGTCGATACGCAGTATTTT
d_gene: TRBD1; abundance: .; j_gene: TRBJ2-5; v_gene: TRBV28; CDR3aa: CASGQGPQETQYF; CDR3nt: TGTGCCAGCGGACAGGGGCCTCAAGAGACCCAGTACTTC
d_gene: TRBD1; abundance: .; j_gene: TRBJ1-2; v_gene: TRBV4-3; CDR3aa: CASSQEGRGHANYGYTF; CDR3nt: TGCGCCAGCAGCCAAGAAGGCAGGGGGCATGCCAACTATGGCTACACCTTC
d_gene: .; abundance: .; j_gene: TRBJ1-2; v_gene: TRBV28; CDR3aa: CASSFQGSGYTF; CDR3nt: TGTGCCAGCAGTTTCCAGGGTAGTGGCTACACCTTC
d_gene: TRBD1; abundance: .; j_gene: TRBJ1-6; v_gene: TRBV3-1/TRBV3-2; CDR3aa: CASSQGSRQGIGSPLHF; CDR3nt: TGTGCCAGCAGCCAAGGGTCGCGACAGGGAATAGGCTCACCCCTCCACTTT
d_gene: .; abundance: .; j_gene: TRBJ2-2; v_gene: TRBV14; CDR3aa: CASSPLTGRNTGELFF; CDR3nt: TGTGCCAGCAGCCCCTTGACAGGACGGAACACCGGGGAGCTGTTTTTT
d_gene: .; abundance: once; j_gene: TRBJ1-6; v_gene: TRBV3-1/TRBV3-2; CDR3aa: CASSQVAGPDNSPLHF; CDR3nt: TGTGCCAGCAGCCAAGTGGCTGGGCCCGATAATTCACCCCTCCACTTT
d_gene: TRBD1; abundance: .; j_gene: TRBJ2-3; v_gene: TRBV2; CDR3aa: CASSGGTGDTDTQYF; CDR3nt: TGTGCCAGCAGTGGCGGGACAGGGGATACAGATACGCAGTATTTT
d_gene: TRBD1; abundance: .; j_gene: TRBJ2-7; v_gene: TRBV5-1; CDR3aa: CASSQDRGSPFF; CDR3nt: TGCGCCAGCAGTCAAGACAGGGGTTCCCCCTTCTTC
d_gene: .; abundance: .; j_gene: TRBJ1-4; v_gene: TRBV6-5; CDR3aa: CASSYSDKEKLFF; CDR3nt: TGTGCCAGCAGTTACTCTGACAAAGAAAAACTGTTTTTT
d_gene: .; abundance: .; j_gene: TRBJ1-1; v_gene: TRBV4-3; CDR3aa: CASSHGGTNTEAFF; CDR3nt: TGCGCCAGCAGCCACGGAGGGACGAACACTGAAGCTTTCTTT
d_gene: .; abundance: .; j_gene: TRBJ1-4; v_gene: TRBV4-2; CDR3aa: CASSLIQGQNEKLFF; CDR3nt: TGTGCCAGCAGCCTGATACAGGGCCAGAATGAAAAACTGTTTTTT
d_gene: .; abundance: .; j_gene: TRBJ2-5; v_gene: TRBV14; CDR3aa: CASSQDDAIWAETQYF; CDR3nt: TGTGCCAGCAGCCAAGATGATGCGATCTGGGCAGAGACCCAGTACTTC
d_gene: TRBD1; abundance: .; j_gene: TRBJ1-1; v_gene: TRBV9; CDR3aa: CASSAGQGRTEAFF; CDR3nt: TGTGCCAGCAGCGCTGGACAGGGCAGAACTGAAGCTTTCTTT
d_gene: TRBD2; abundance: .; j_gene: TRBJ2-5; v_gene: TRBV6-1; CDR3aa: CASSEVVAGKTQYF; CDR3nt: TGTGCCAGCAGTGAAGTAGTAGCGGGGAAGACCCAGTACTTC
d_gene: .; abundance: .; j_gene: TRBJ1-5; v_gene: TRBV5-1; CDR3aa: CASSLWPSNQPQHF; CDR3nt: TGCGCCAGCAGCTTGTGGCCTAGCAATCAGCCCCAGCATTTT
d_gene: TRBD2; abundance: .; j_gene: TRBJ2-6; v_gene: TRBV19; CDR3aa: CASTHGGGGNSSGANVLTF; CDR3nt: TGTGCCAGTACCCATGGTGGGGGGGGAAATAGCTCTGGGGCCAACGTCCTGACTTTC
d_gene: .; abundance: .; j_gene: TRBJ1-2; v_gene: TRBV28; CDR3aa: CAGLGARDYGYTF; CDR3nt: TGTGCCGGACTAGGGGCGCGGGACTATGGCTACACCTTC
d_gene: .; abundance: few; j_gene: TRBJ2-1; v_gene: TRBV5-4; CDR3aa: CASSRLGNEQFF; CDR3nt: TGTGCCAGCAGCCGACTAGGGAATGAGCAGTTCTTC
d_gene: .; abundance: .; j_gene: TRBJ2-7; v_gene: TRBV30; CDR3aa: CAWTRVGLASEQYF; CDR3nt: TGTGCCTGGACACGGGTTGGGCTAGCGAGCGAGCAGTACTTC
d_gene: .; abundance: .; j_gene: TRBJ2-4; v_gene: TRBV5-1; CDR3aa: CASSPDFGLSKNIQYF; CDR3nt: TGCGCCAGCAGCCCGGACTTTGGTTTATCTAAAAACATTCAGTACTTC
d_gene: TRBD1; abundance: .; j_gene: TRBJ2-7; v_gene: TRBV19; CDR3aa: CATRTGSLGEQYF; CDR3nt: TGTGCCACCCGGACAGGGTCCTTAGGTGAGCAGTACTTC
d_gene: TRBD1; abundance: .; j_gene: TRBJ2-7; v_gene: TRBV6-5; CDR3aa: CASTAGQGGYEQYF; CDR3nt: TGTGCCAGCACCGCCGGACAGGGGGGCTACGAGCAGTACTTC
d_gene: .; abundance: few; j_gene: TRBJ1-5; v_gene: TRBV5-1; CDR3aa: CASSPGTSSNQPQHF; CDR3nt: TGCGCCAGCAGCCCCGGGACAAGTAGCAATCAGCCCCAGCATTTT
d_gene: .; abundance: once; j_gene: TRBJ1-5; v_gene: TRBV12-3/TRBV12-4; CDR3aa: CASRGVLDGPQHF; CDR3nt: TGTGCCAGCAGAGGGGTACTGGATGGACCCCAGCATTTT
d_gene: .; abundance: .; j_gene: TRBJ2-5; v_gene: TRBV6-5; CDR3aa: CASRPSGQETQYF; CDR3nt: TGTGCCAGCAGACCCTCGGGGCAAGAGACCCAGTACTTC
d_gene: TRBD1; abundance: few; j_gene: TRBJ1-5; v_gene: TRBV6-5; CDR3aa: CASSYGRGRNQPQHF; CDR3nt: TGTGCCAGCAGTTACGGCAGGGGGCGTAATCAGCCCCAGCATTTT
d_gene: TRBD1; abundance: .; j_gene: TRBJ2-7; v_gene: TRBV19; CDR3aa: CASSTSTGGVYEQYF; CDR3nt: TGTGCCAGTAGTACGTCCACAGGGGGCGTTTACGAGCAGTACTTC
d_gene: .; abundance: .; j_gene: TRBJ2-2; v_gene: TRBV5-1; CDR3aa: CASSSAGSTGELFF; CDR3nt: TGCGCCAGCAGCTCTGCAGGGTCTACCGGGGAGCTGTTTTTT
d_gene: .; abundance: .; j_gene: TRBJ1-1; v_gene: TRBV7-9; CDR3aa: CASSATSTEAFF; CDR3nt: TGTGCCAGCAGCGCCACTAGCACTGAAGCTTTCTTT